The clone carrying this TCR beta chain has only a few counts. No antigen is known for it. The sample comes from a study of radiation and T cells in renal cell carcinoma. At the level of the study: Nephrectomy followed 15 Gy stereotactic body radiation by 4 weeks. General study findings and limits: In blood, top tumor clones expanded by 2 weeks, shrinking by 4.

Described time point: blood 2 weeks post-SBRT. Described treatment: 15 Gy SBRT to primary tumor, nephrectomy 4 weeks later. The CDR3 covers 16 residues. Germline trimming cut 0 bases from V and 1 base from J; bases unmatched to any gene: 6. CDR1 GTSNPN and CDR2 SVGIG come from the germline V gene (reference sequence). The protocol was immunoSEQ multiplex PCR, while the TCRdb copy is restricted to in-frame clones and leaves out a portion. This sample has 150,000 or so clones; approximately 88% occur once, and the top ten carry roughly 13%. The rearrangement joins TRBV30 to TRBJ1-5; the match to TRBD1 covers 7 bases. The TCR sequence derives from a woman in her 50s with renal cell carcinoma. The sample consisted of blood, taken from a patient whose treatment included radiotherapy and nephrectomy. For the CDR3, the DNA is TGTGCCTGGAGTGTTGGAGGGGGCCTAAGCAATCAGCCCCAGCATTTT. Translated, it gives CAWSVGGGLSNQPQHF.